This paragraph reports one TCR beta chain. Generated by immunoSEQ multiplex PCR, the TCRdb table keeps only in-frame clones and is missing some. The sample yields tens of thousands of clones, 94% seen once. These data come from a study of technical replicates of blood from a few donors. The germline V gene has CDR1 WNHNN and CDR2 SYGVQD (reference sequence). V shed 7 bases and J 6 bases; nucleotides not matched to a gene: 5. The CDR3 contains 14 residues. Sequencing input: T cells isolated from PBMCs. The chain combines TRBV10-1 with TRBJ2-2, with TRBD1 matching over 10 bases. The clonotype originates from a human donor in good health. CDR3 DNA: TGCGCCAGCACAAAAGGACAGGGGGCCGGGGAGCTGTTTTTT. This gives the protein CASTKGQGAGELFF.